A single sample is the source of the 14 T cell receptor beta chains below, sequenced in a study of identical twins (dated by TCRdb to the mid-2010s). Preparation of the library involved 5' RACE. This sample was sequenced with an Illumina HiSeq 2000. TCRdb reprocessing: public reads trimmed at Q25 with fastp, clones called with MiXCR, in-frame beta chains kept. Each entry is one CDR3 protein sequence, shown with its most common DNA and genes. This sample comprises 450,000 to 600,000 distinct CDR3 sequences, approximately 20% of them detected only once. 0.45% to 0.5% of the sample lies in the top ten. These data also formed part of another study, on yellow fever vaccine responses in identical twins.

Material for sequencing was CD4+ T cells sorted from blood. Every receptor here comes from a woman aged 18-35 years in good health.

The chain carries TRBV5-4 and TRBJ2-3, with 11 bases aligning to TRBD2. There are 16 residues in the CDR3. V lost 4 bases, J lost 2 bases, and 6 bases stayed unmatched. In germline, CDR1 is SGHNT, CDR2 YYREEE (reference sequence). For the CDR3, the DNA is TGTGCCAGCAGCACCGGACTAGCGGGCCCCACAGATACGCAGTATTTT. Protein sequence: CASSTGLAGPTDTQYF.

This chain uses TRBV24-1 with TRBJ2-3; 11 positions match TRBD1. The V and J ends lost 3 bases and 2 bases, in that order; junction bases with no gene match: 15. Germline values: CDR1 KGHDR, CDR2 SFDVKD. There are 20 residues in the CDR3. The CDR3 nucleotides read TGTGCCACCAGTGATCCTACCGGGACAGGGGGAATCGGTCACACAGATACGCAGTATTTT. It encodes CATSDPTGTGGIGHTDTQYF.

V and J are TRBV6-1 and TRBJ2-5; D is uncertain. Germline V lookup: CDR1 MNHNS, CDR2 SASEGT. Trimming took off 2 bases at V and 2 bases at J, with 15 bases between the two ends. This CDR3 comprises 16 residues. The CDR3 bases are TGTGCCAGCAGTGAACGTCGTAGGGCCTTTCAAGAGACCCAGTACTTC. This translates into CASSERRRAFQETQYF.

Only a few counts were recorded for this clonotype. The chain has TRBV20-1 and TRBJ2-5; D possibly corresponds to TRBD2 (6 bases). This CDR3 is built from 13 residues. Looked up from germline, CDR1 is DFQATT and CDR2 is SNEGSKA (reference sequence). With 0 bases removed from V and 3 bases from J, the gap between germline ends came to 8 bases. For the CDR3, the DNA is TGCAGTGCTAGAGATGGAGGGAAAGAGACCCAGTACTTC. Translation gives CSARDGGKETQYF.

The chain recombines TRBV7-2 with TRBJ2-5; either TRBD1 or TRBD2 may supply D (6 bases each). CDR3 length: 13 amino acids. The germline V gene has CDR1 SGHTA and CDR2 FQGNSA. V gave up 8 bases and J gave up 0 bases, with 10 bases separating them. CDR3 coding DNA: TGTGCCAGCGGAGGGGACAACCAAGAGACCCAGTACTTC. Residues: CASGGDNQETQYF.

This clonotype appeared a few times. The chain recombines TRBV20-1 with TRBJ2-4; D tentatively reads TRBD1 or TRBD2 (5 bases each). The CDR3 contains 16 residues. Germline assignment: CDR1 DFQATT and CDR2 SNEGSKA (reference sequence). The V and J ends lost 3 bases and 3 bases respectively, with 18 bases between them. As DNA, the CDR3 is TGCAGTGCTAGGGGACCGAACCTGGGCGGCAAAAACATTCAGTACTTC. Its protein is CSARGPNLGGKNIQYF.

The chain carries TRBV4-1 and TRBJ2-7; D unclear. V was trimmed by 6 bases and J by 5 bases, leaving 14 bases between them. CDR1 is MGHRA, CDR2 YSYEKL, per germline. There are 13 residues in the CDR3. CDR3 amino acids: CASSRRRTDEQYV. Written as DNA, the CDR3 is TGCGCCAGCAGTCGCCGAAGGACCGACGAGCAGTACGTC.

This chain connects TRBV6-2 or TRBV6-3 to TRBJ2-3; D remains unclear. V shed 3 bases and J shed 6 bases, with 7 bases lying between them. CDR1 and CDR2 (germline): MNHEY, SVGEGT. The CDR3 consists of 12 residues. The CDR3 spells CASSYGFDTQYF. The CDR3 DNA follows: TGTGCCAGCAGTTATGGGTTTGATACGCAGTATTTT.

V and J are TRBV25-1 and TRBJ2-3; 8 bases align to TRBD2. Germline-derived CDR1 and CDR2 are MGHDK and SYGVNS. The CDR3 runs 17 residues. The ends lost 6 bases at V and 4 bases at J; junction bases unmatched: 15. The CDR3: CASRTDASGRSPDTQYF. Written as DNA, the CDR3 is TGTGCCAGCAGAACCGACGCAAGCGGGAGATCCCCAGATACGCAGTATTTT.

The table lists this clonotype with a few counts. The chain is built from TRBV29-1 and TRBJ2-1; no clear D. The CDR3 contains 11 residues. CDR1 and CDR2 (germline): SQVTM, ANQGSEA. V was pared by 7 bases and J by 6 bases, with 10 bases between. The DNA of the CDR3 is TGCAGCGAAACAGCCCTCAATGAGCAGTTCTTC. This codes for CSETALNEQFF.

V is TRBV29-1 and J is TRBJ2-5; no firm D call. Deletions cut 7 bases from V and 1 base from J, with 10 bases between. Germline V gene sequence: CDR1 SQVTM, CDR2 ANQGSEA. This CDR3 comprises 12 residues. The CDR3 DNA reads TGCAGCGCTGCGCAAAGCCAAGAGACCCAGTACTTC. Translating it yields CSAAQSQETQYF. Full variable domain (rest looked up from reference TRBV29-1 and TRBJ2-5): SAVISQKPSRDICQRGTSLTIQCQVDSQVTMMFWYRQQPGQSLTLIATANQGSEATYESGFVIDKFPISRPNLTFSTLTVSNMSPEDSSIYLCSAAQSQETQYFGPGTRLLVL.

The CDR3 protein is CASSKDRNYGYTF. In DNA, the CDR3 is TGTGCCAGCAGTAAGGACAGAAACTATGGCTACACCTTC. The chain links TRBV12-3 or TRBV12-4 to TRBJ1-2; possibly TRBD1 for D (6 bases). V was trimmed by 5 bases and J by 2 bases, leaving 9 bases between them. The CDR3 covers 13 residues.

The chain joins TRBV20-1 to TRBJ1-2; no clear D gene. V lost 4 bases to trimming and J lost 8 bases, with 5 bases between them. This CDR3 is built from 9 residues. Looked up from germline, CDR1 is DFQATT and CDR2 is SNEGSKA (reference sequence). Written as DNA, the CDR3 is TGCAGTGCTAAGGCAGGCTACACCTTC. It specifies CSAKAGYTF.

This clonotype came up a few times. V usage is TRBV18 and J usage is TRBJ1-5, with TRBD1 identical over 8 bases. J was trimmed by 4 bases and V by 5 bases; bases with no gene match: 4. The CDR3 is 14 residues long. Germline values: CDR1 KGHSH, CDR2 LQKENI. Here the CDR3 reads CASSGQGANQPQHF. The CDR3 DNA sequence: TGTGCCAGCTCAGGGCAGGGGGCGAATCAGCCCCAGCATTTT.